These 21 T cell receptor beta chains share one sample of origin, sequenced in a study of identical twins. Using its own MiXCR run on the 5' RACE reads, TCRdb lists one record per CDR3 protein. The sample consists of 1.5 million to 2 million distinct CDR3 sequences, 32% of them appearing once. The specimen was cord blood. The receptors shown here come from a newborn girl in good health.

In its sample, this clonotype was seen many times. This chain connects TRBV2 to TRBJ2-5; 10 bases match TRBD2. V gave up 5 bases and J gave up 5 bases; unmatched junction bases: 8. The CDR3 extends over 15 amino acids. CDR1 and CDR2 from the germline V gene are SNHLY and FYNNEI. The CDR3 coding sequence is TGTGCCAGCAGTCTACTAGCGGGGAATGTCGAGACCCAGTACTTC. The encoded protein is CASSLLAGNVETQYF.

This clonotype occurred a few times. V and J are TRBV11-2 and TRBJ2-3; no clear D gene. Per the germline V gene, CDR1 is SGHAT and CDR2 is FQNNGV. V dropped 1 base and J dropped 2 bases, with 7 bases sitting between them. The CDR3 has 14 residues. The CDR3 loop is CASSLVRPTDTQYF. The CDR3 DNA is TGTGCCAGCAGCTTAGTCAGGCCCACAGATACGCAGTATTTT. The variable domain in full, completed from reference TRBV11-2 and TRBJ2-3, reads EAGVAQSPRYKIIEKRQSVAFWCNPISGHATLYWYQQILGQGPKLLIQFQNNGVVDDSQLPKDRFSAERLKGVDSTLKIQPAKLEDSAVYLCASSLVRPTDTQYFGPGTRLTVL.

In this sample, this clonotype turned up a few times. This chain connects TRBV4-2 to TRBJ2-5, with 11 bases fitting TRBD2. Germline lookup yields CDR1 LGHNA and CDR2 YNFKEQ. Unmatched junction bases numbered 8, after V lost 4 bases and J lost 1 base. The CDR3 contains 17 residues. The CDR3 DNA reads as TGTGCCAGCAGCCCCGGGGGACTAGCGGCGATCCAAGAGACCCAGTACTTC. The encoded protein is CASSPGGLAAIQETQYF.

This clonotype was counted ten times or more. CDR3 in amino acids: CASSVVNTAAYGYTF. For the CDR3, the DNA is TGTGCCAGCAGCGTAGTGAACACAGCCGCTTATGGCTACACCTTC. The chain recombines TRBV9 with TRBJ1-2; no reliable D call. The CDR3 runs 15 residues. V was cut by 0 bases and J by 5 bases, with 14 bases left in between. Germline V gene lookup returns CDR1 SGDLS and CDR2 YYNGEE.

This clonotype appeared many times. V is TRBV29-1 and J is TRBJ1-2; TRBD1 aligns across 9 bases. The germline V gene encodes CDR1 SQVTM and CDR2 ANQGSEA. CDR3 length: 12 amino acids. Trimming at V came to 6 bases and at J to 8 bases, leaving 7 bases not matched to a gene. The CDR3 nucleotides are TGCAGCGTGGCCGGACAGGGGATAGGCTACACCTTC. It specifies CSVAGQGIGYTF.

The DNA for the CDR3 is TGTGCCAGCAGCAACACGGACGGATCAGATGAGCAGTTCTTC. It is translated as CASSNTDGSDEQFF. The rearrangement uses TRBV5-5 and TRBJ2-1; D gene ambiguous. Looked up from germline, CDR1 is SGHKS and CDR2 is YYEKEE (reference sequence). The CDR3 loop spans 14 amino acids. V was shortened by 4 bases and J by 8 bases, with 16 bases between the two germline ends.

This clonotype has a handful of counts. The rearrangement links TRBV27 to TRBJ2-1, with TRBD2 identical over 7 bases. Per the germline V gene, CDR1 is MNHEY and CDR2 is SMNVEV (reference sequence). V shed 6 bases, J shed 0 bases, and the junction held 11 bases outside the gene matches. The CDR3 has 17 residues. Here the CDR3 reads CASSQFPQRGSYNEQFF. In DNA, the CDR3 is TGTGCCAGCAGCCAATTCCCGCAGCGGGGCTCCTACAATGAGCAGTTCTTC.

This clonotype appeared a few times. The V gene is TRBV4-1, the J gene TRBJ2-7; tentative D call: TRBD1 (6 bases). The CDR3 has 14 amino acids. Trimming removed 4 bases at V and 6 bases at J, with 16 bases between. Looked up from germline, CDR1 is MGHRA and CDR2 is YSYEKL. The CDR3 DNA is TGCGCCAGCAGCCCCCTCTCAGGGGTCGGCGAGCAGTACTTC. Translating gives CASSPLSGVGEQYF.

In this sample, this clonotype turned up many times. V and J are TRBV27 and TRBJ2-7; 9 bases are shared with TRBD1. Germline V CDR1 and CDR2: MNHEY, SMNVEV (reference sequence). After removal of 6 bases from V and 3 bases from J, the junction contained 3 bases not matched to a gene. The CDR3 totals 13 residues. The CDR3 nucleotides read TGTGCCAGCAGACCGACAGGGGGCTACGAGCAGTACTTC. Translation: CASRPTGGYEQYF.

The chain links TRBV6-5 to TRBJ2-1, with D perhaps matching TRBD1 (6 bases). Germline V gene lookup returns CDR1 MNHEY and CDR2 SVGAGI. Between the trimmed V and J ends, which lost 1 base and 2 bases, there was a span of 9 bases. This CDR3 has 15 amino acids. CDR3 DNA: TGTGCCAGCAGTTACTTCAGGGGACCCTACAATGAGCAGTTCTTC. It specifies CASSYFRGPYNEQFF.

This chain connects TRBV23-1 to TRBJ2-7; no definite D call. TRBV23-1 carries the ORF label, with uncertain function. The CDR3 totals 15 residues. Trimming stripped 1 base from V and 3 bases from J, with 13 bases between. CDR3 amino acids: CASSQLVRQDYEQYF. DNA for the CDR3: TGCGCCAGCAGTCAATTGGTACGCCAGGACTACGAGCAGTACTTC.

On this clonotype itself: A much bigger clone sits one base away, suggesting this may be a read error. This CDR3 reads CSARGGLSCEQYF. The CDR3 nucleotides are TGCAGTGCTAGAGGTGGACTCTCCTGCGAGCAGTACTTC. The V call is TRBV20-1, the J call TRBJ2-7, with D tentatively TRBD2 (5 bases). The CDR3 loop spans 13 amino acids. The V gene's germline CDR1 is DFQATT and CDR2 SNEGSKA (reference sequence).

For this clonotype: One end of the junction fails to match germline, which may point to a read error. V gene TRBV3-1 combines with J gene TRBJ1-2, with D possibly being TRBD1 (5 bases). CDR1 and CDR2 (germline): LGHDT, YNNKEL (reference sequence). The CDR3 has 13 amino acids. The CDR3 here is CANSPTVNYGYTF. The DNA of the CDR3 is TGTGCCAACAGCCCGACAGTGAACTATGGCTACACCTTC.

The chain is built from TRBV27 and TRBJ2-1; 11 nucleotides align to TRBD2. Unmatched junction bases numbered 5, after V lost 5 bases and J lost 5 bases. The germline V gene encodes CDR1 MNHEY and CDR2 SMNVEV (reference sequence). The CDR3 length is 15 residues. The CDR3 sequence: CASSVGTSGNNEQFF. The CDR3 DNA follows: TGTGCCAGCAGTGTAGGGACTAGCGGAAACAATGAGCAGTTCTTC.

This clonotype occurred once. The J gene is TRBJ1-1, the V gene TRBV7-9; 10 bases are a match to TRBD1. From germline, CDR1 is SEHNR and CDR2 FQNEAQ (reference sequence). Unmatched junction bases numbered 13, after V lost 3 bases and J lost 12 bases. The CDR3 totals 15 residues. CDR3 nucleotide sequence: TGTGCCAGCAGCTTCCCCGGGACAGGGGTAAAGATGACTTTCTTT. It translates to CASSFPGTGVKMTFF. The whole variable domain, filled in from reference TRBV7-9 and TRBJ1-1, reads DTGVSQNPRHKITKRGQNVTFRCDPISEHNRLYWYRQTLGQGPEFLTYFQNEAQLEKSRLLSDRFSAERPKGSFSTLEIQRTEQGDSAMYLCASSFPGTGVKMTFFGQGTRLTVV.

Details on this clonotype: The junction differs from germline at one of its ends, possibly a read error. The rearrangement joins TRBV5-1 to TRBJ2-3; D gene unclear. This CDR3 has 12 residues. CDR1 and CDR2 (germline): SGHRS, YFSETQ. CDR3 in amino acids: CANSPSTDTQYF. For the CDR3, the DNA is TGCGCCAACAGCCCTTCCACAGATACGCAGTATTTT.

This chain's CDR3 is CASSYSSLAGVYEQFF. In DNA form, the CDR3 reads TGTGCCAGCAGTTACTCTTCACTAGCGGGAGTCTATGAGCAGTTCTTC. V and J are TRBV6-5 and TRBJ2-1; TRBD2 matches at 11 bases. The CDR3 is 16 residues long. The V segment lost 0 bases and the J segment 8 bases; nucleotides outside the gene matches: 6. The germline V gene has CDR1 MNHEY and CDR2 SVGAGI.

Comments on this clonotype: Its ends do not fully match the called genes, so a read error is possible. This chain links TRBV3-1 with TRBJ2-3; a weak D match, TRBD1 (7 bases). This CDR3 is built from 16 residues. CDR1 is LGHDT and CDR2 is YNNKEL in the germline V gene (reference sequence). The CDR3 spells CAGSQGGLVTTDTQYF. The CDR3, as DNA: TGTGCCGGCAGCCAGGGGGGACTCGTAACCACAGATACGCAGTATTTT.

This clonotype was observed a handful of times. V gene TRBV5-1 combines with J gene TRBJ2-3; possibly TRBD1 for D (5 bases). The V end was cut by 0 bases, the J end by 4 bases, with 9 bases between. From germline, CDR1 is SGHRS and CDR2 YFSETQ. The CDR3 totals 14 residues. In DNA form, the CDR3 reads TGCGCCAGCAGCTTGGAGGGGTTGTCAGATACGCAGTATTTT. Translation gives CASSLEGLSDTQYF.

This chain links TRBV6-6 with TRBJ2-1; D might be TRBD2 (6 bases). The CDR3 consists of 16 residues. V was shortened by 5 bases and J by 7 bases, with 21 bases between the two germline ends. Germline CDR1 MNHNY, CDR2 SVGAGI (reference sequence). This CDR3 reads CASSDDRLVLLNEQFF. As DNA, the CDR3 is TGTGCCAGCAGTGACGACCGACTAGTCCTTTTGAATGAGCAGTTCTTC.

This clonotype has more than one count but fewer than ten. The CDR3 loop reads CASSLTGQGAPAKNIQYF. Here the CDR3 DNA reads TGTGCCAGCAGTCTCACCGGACAGGGGGCGCCGGCCAAAAACATTCAGTACTTC. V usage is TRBV27 and J usage is TRBJ2-4; 11 bases agree with TRBD1. Unmatched junction bases numbered 10, after V lost 5 bases and J lost 1 base. The CDR3 has 18 residues. Germline assignment: CDR1 MNHEY and CDR2 SMNVEV (reference sequence).